This TCR beta chain was sequenced during a study of blood T cell repertoires in COVID-19. Study-level background: Samples representing acute and convalescent COVID-19 were sourced from the United States, Italy and Spain. In each case, the material was cDNA or gDNA derived from T cells, B-cell-depleted T cells, or PBMCs.

As processed by the authors: Counts of nucleated cells, estimated from reference gene primer amplification, were obtained. Libraries were prepared by immunoSEQ multiplex PCR; TCRdb keeps only in-frame clonotypes and omits some of them. V, J and clone size derive from that table, while D and trimming were established from the DNA sequence. Among 200,000 to 300,000 clones listed, 84% were seen once. Germline loops: CDR1 MDHEN, CDR2 SYDVKM. The CDR3 is 14 amino acids. The V end lost 8 bases, the J end lost 0 bases, and 11 bases lay between the germline ends. The genes are TRBV28 and TRBJ1-3, with D possibly TRBD1 on 5 matching bases. This receptor was taken from a man between 50 and 59 years old with acute or convalescent COVID-19. The sequenced sample was peripheral blood. The CDR3 loop is CASASGGSGNTIYF. The CDR3 DNA is TGTGCCAGCGCCTCCGGGGGCTCTGGAAACACCATATATTTT.